This T cell receptor (beta chain) was identified during a study of shared clonotypes between healthy human individuals. The deep-level immunoSEQ assay was used. For every subset, genomic DNA was evenly distributed across several immunoSEQ plates. Repertoires were generated with immunoSEQ multiplex PCR, while TCRdb's copy carries only in-frame clones and drops some. The sample has under 1,900,000 clones, around 98.5% seen once. It was into CD45RA+ naive and CD45RA-negative memory subsets that the CD4+ cells were split. The CDR3 runs to 16 residues. Per the germline V gene, CDR1 is SGHVS and CDR2 is FQNEAQ. Trimming took 6 bases from V and 2 from J; bases not matched to a gene: 5. This clone was picked up one time.

This TCR came from a man younger than 45 in good health. The chain combines TRBV7-8 with TRBJ2-1; TRBD2 aligns across 12 bases. The sequenced material came from naive CD4+ T cells sorted from blood. This sample's subset: CD45RA+ positively selected. In nucleotides, the CDR3 is TGTGCCAGCAGTTTACCTAGCGGGAGGGCCTACAATGAGCAGTTCTTC. Translation gives CASSLPSGRAYNEQFF.